Given below is one T cell receptor (beta chain) in context. Profiling relied on immunoSEQ multiplex PCR, and the TCRdb table lists in-frame clones only, not all of them. This sample carries 35,000 to 40,000 clones, about 85% of them seen once, and the ten largest clones take 1.6%. This entry belongs to a study of blood T cell repertoires in COVID-19. Study in general: The United States, Italy and Spain supplied acute and convalescent COVID-19 samples.

The germline gives CDR1 MNHEY, CDR2 SVGAGI. V lost 6 bases and J 15 bases, leaving 18 bases between the germline ends. The CDR3 runs 13 residues. The V call is TRBV6-5, the J call TRBJ1-6; D is perhaps TRBD1 (5 bases). The receptor was isolated from a man in his sixties with COVID-19, enrolled during active disease. Material for sequencing was peripheral blood. In nucleotides, the CDR3 is TGTGCCAGCAGCCTCGACAGTGCCCAACTCCTCCACTTT. Translated: CASSLDSAQLLHF.